The 14 T cell receptor beta chains below all came from one sample that was sequenced in a study of cytomegalovirus exposure and HLA in healthy donors. The PCR contained 60 Vbeta and 13 Jbeta primers. Libraries were prepared by immunoSEQ multiplex PCR; TCRdb keeps only in-frame clonotypes and omits some of them. Altogether 120,000 or so clones are present, 81% being singletons, with the ten largest covering about 1.8%. Input material: PBMCs. Receptor source: a man aged 18 to 29 in good health and CMV-seronegative.

The CDR3 spells CASSVGGSSTDTQYF. The DNA for the CDR3 is TGTGCCAGCAGTGTTGGCGGGTCTAGCACAGATACGCAGTATTTT. The chain recombines TRBV6-4 with TRBJ2-3, with a tentative D call TRBD2 (5 bases). This CDR3 contains 15 residues. V was cut by 4 bases and J by 0 bases, with 11 bases left in between. Germline CDR1 MRHNA, CDR2 SNTAGT.

This clone was counted a few times. The rearrangement uses TRBV10-3 and TRBJ2-1, with D maybe TRBD2 (5 bases). CDR3 length equals 14 residues. CDR1 and CDR2 from the germline V gene are ENHRY and SYGVKD. Trimming stripped 4 bases from V and 0 bases from J, with 7 bases between. The CDR3 is CAISAAGSYNEQFF. The CDR3 DNA reads as TGTGCCATCAGTGCGGCGGGCTCCTACAATGAGCAGTTCTTC.

The chain is built from TRBV7-8 and TRBJ1-4; D gene ambiguous. The CDR3 is 15 amino acids. The germline V and J ends were trimmed by 5 bases and 0 bases, with 10 bases remaining between them. Germline V gene lookup returns CDR1 SGHVS and CDR2 FQNEAQ. The DNA of the CDR3 is TGTGCCAGCAGCCCAGGAGGGTCAACTAATGAAAAACTGTTTTTT. Translating it yields CASSPGGSTNEKLFF. Filled out from reference TRBV7-8 and TRBJ1-4, the complete variable domain reads GAGVSQSPRYKVAKRGQDVALRCDPISGHVSLFWYQQALGQGPEFLTYFQNEAQLDKSGLPSDRFFAERPEGSVSTLKIQRTQQEDSAVYLCASSPGGSTNEKLFFGSGTQLSVL.

The rearrangement joins TRBV11-2 to TRBJ2-3; D is ambiguous. This CDR3 contains 14 residues. Germline lookup yields CDR1 SGHAT and CDR2 FQNNGV. V was clipped by 6 bases and J by 2 bases, with 12 bases between them. The CDR3 sequence: CASRPTSYTDTQYF. The CDR3 bases are TGTGCCAGCAGACCCACTTCATACACAGATACGCAGTATTTT.

This chain links TRBV6-5 with TRBJ1-2, with 9 positions matching TRBD1. J lost 8 bases, V lost 6 bases, and 7 bases had no gene match. Germline lookup yields CDR1 MNHEY and CDR2 SVGAGI. The CDR3 contains 13 residues. CDR3 in DNA: TGTGCCAGCAGGTCGACAGGGGGATTCGGCTACACCTTC. This encodes CASRSTGGFGYTF.

The chain joins TRBV6-5 to TRBJ1-3, with D possibly being TRBD1 (6 bases). Germline CDR1 reads MNHEY; CDR2 reads SVGAGI. Trimming stripped 6 bases from V and 2 bases from J, with 14 bases between. This CDR3 is 15 amino acids long. DNA for the CDR3: TGTGCCAGCAGCAGCAACAGGGCGGCTGGAAACACCATATATTTT. As protein: CASSSNRAAGNTIYF.

There are a few counts of this clone. This rearrangement joins TRBV11-2 to TRBJ1-6; possible D gene TRBD1, 6 bases. Trimming cost V 7 bases and J 0 bases, with 19 bases left between them. Per the germline V gene, CDR1 is SGHAT and CDR2 is FQNNGV. The CDR3 is made up of 18 amino acids. The CDR3 bases are TGTGCCAGCACCCGAACCATGGGGGCGGGCTCCTATAATTCACCCCTCCACTTT. Translating gives CASTRTMGAGSYNSPLHF.

The rearrangement links TRBV4-2 to TRBJ2-7; D may be TRBD2 (6 bases). Deletions cut 3 bases from V and 5 bases from J, with 20 bases between. This CDR3 has 16 residues. The germline gives CDR1 LGHNA, CDR2 YNFKEQ. CDR3 bases: TGTGCCAGCAGCCAGGCTTCCGGGGGTTCCCGCGACGAGCAGTACTTC. Translated: CASSQASGGSRDEQYF.

In its sample, this clone was seen a few times. This chain connects TRBV7-2 to TRBJ2-1, with D possibly being TRBD2 (7 bases). The V gene lost 1 base and the J gene lost 7 bases, with 14 bases spanning the gap. The germline V gene encodes CDR1 SGHTA and CDR2 FQGNSA. The CDR3 loop spans 15 amino acids. CDR3 residues: CASSLVGGGRNEQFF. In DNA form, the CDR3 reads TGTGCCAGCAGCTTAGTGGGGGGGGGCCGAAATGAGCAGTTCTTC.

This clone has just a few counts. V is TRBV29-1 and J is TRBJ2-7; 11 nucleotides align to TRBD1. J was trimmed by 5 bases and V by 6 bases; bases with no gene match: 3. The CDR3 totals 12 residues. Germline V CDR1 and CDR2: SQVTM, ANQGSEA. The CDR3 here is CSVGQGVDEQYF. In DNA, the CDR3 is TGCAGCGTGGGACAGGGGGTCGACGAGCAGTACTTC.

V gene TRBV6-5 combines with J gene TRBJ2-2, with a tentative D call TRBD1 (5 bases). CDR1 is MNHEY, CDR2 SVGAGI, per germline. This CDR3 region has 14 residues. Trimming stripped 9 bases from V and 3 bases from J, with 14 bases between. The CDR3 is CASRQGRDTGELFF. The CDR3, as DNA: TGTGCCAGTCGTCAGGGAAGGGACACCGGGGAGCTGTTTTTT.

This clone was seen a single time. This sequence joins TRBV7-8 and TRBJ2-7; TRBD2 might be the D (5 bases). Germline values: CDR1 SGHVS, CDR2 FQNEAQ. CDR3 length: 15 amino acids. The ends were cut back, 5 bases at V and 0 bases at J, with 14 bases in the middle. The CDR3 protein is CASSPRTGSSYEQYF. CDR3 nucleotides: TGTGCCAGCAGCCCCCGGACGGGAAGCTCCTACGAGCAGTACTTC.

This chain joins TRBV7-3 and TRBJ1-1; 7 nucleotides match TRBD1. Germline V gene lookup returns CDR1 SGHTA and CDR2 FQGTGA. This CDR3 has 13 amino acids. V was clipped by 5 bases and J by 3 bases; unmatched bases: 3. The CDR3, as DNA: TGTGCCAGCAGCCACGGACAGGACACTGAAGCTTTCTTT. Translation gives CASSHGQDTEAFF. The full variable domain, in which reference TRBV7-3 and TRBJ1-1 provide the parts outside the CDR3, is GAGVSQTPSNKVTEKGKYVELRCDPISGHTALYWYRQSLGQGPEFLIYFQGTGAADDSGLPNDRFFAVRPEGSVSTLKIQRTERGDSAVYLCASSHGQDTEAFFGQGTRLTVV.

The rearrangement links TRBV6-5 to TRBJ2-7; possibly TRBD1 for D (5 bases). The germline V and J ends were trimmed by 6 bases and 6 bases, with 15 bases remaining between them. Germline V gene sequence: CDR1 MNHEY, CDR2 SVGAGI. CDR3 length equals 13 residues. CDR3: CASRPRQLLEQYF. In DNA form, the CDR3 reads TGTGCCAGCAGACCGAGACAGCTTCTCGAGCAGTACTTC.